Listed below are T cell receptor beta chains from one sample, sequenced in a study of blood T cell repertoires in COVID-19. Produced via immunoSEQ multiplex PCR; TCRdb's table is partial and in-frame only. The data show roughly 280,000 clones, with around nine tenths seen just once and about 8.6% held by the top ten. Source material: peripheral blood. Source of these receptors: a man in his forties with active or convalescent COVID-19. Each CDR3 is given with its conserved first and last residue. A D gene is named only where the DNA matches it firmly. The size entry is marked missing in some rows and otherwise reads once, few, many or a size class.

NA	NA	TRBV11-2	TRBJ2-3	TGTGCCAGCAGCTTTGTTTCGGAGAGCACAGATACGCAGTATTTT	CASSFVSESTDTQYF
NA	NA	TRBV6-5	TRBJ2-2	TGTGCCAGCAGGACAGGAATTAACACCGGGGAGCTGTTTTTT	CASRTGINTGELFF
NA	NA	TRBV9	TRBJ2-1	TGTGCCAGCAGCTCCCGAGGGGAGCAGTTCTTC	CASSSRGEQFF
NA	NA	TRBV6-5	TRBJ1-6	TGTGCCAGCAGTCCCCAGGAACTTGATAATTCACCCCTCCACTTT	CASSPQELDNSPLHF
NA	NA	TRBV7-7	TRBJ1-3	TGTGCCAGCAGACCTCCCCGGGGGGGGAGTGGAAACACCATATATTTT	CASRPPRGGSGNTIYF
NA	NA	TRBV2	TRBJ2-3	TGTGCCAGTGGGAGGGGCGCGGGGGCGAAAGATACGCAGTATTTT	CASGRGAGAKDTQYF
NA	NA	TRBV28	TRBJ1-2	TGTGCCAGCAGATCCGATCCTACCTATGGCTACACCTTC	CASRSDPTYGYTF
TRBD1	once	TRBV19	TRBJ2-1	TGTGCCAGTAAGGGACAGGGGTCCTACAATGAGCAGTTCTTC	CASKGQGSYNEQFF
NA	NA	TRBV7-2	TRBJ1-1	TGTGCCAGCAGCTTAGCGCGGGGGGGGGCTGAAGCTTTCTTT	CASSLARGGAEAFF
NA	NA	TRBV18	TRBJ1-1	TGTGCCAGCTCAGAGGATATTATACTTAATGGGAACACTGAAGCTTTCTTT	CASSEDIILNGNTEAFF
TRBD2	NA	TRBV20-1	TRBJ2-3	TGCAGTGCTAGTATTGGTCTAGCGGGGGGTAGCACAGATACGCAGTATTTT	CSASIGLAGGSTDTQYF
NA	NA	TRBV6-5	TRBJ1-5	TGTGCCAGCAGCGACGGACTTCGTGTGGAGCCCCAGCATTTT	CASSDGLRVEPQHF
TRBD2	once	TRBV30	TRBJ2-3	TGTGCCTGGACCCCTAGCGGGAAATGGTCAGATACGCAGTATTTT	CAWTPSGKWSDTQYF
NA	NA	TRBV5-1	TRBJ2-3	TGCGCCAGCAGGTCGGGTGCCGCTCGGAATACGCAGTATTTT	CASRSGAARNTQYF
NA	NA	TRBV30	TRBJ2-1	TGTGCCTGGAGTGGGGGCGGCGAGCAGTTCTTC	CAWSGGGEQFF
NA	NA	TRBV9	TRBJ1-2	TGTGCCAGCAGCCCTGGGCTTGGCTATGGCTACACCTTC	CASSPGLGYGYTF
TRBD1	NA	TRBV5-4	TRBJ1-2	TGTGCCAGCAGCCCGGGACAGGGGGCGAACTATGGCTACACCTTC	CASSPGQGANYGYTF
NA	NA	TRBV12-3/TRBV12-4	TRBJ1-4	TGTGCCAGCAGTTCCCGGGACACCGAAAAACTGTTTTTT	CASSSRDTEKLFF
NA	NA	TRBV5-5	TRBJ1-6	TGTGCCAGCAGCTTGACCCAGGGAGGGAATTCACCCCTCCACTTT	CASSLTQGGNSPLHF
TRBD1	NA	TRBV6-5	TRBJ2-2	TGTGCCAGCAGTTCTCGACAGGGGGCGAACACCGGGGAGCTGTTTTTT	CASSSRQGANTGELFF
NA	NA	TRBV11-3	TRBJ1-4	TGTGCCAGCAGCTTCGGGGGGGACGGAGCTAATGAAAAACTGTTTTTT	CASSFGGDGANEKLFF
NA	NA	TRBV18	TRBJ2-2	TGTGCCAGCTCACCGTTCGGACAGTCCAACACCGGGGAGCTGTTTTTT	CASSPFGQSNTGELFF
TRBD1	NA	TRBV18	TRBJ2-7	TGTGCCAGCTCAGGCCGGGACAGGGACATCGAGCAGTACTTC	CASSGRDRDIEQYF
TRBD2	NA	TRBV5-8	TRBJ2-1	TGTGCCAGCAGACAAAGCGGGAGTTCCTACAATGAGCAGTTCTTC	CASRQSGSSYNEQFF
NA	NA	TRBV5-1	TRBJ2-7	TGCGCCAGCAGCGTATCTAGCGCGTTCTCCTACGAGCAGTACTTC	CASSVSSAFSYEQYF
NA	NA	TRBV6-5	TRBJ1-5	TGTGCCAGCAGTAAGACAGGTTATAGCAATCAGCCCCAGCATTTT	CASSKTGYSNQPQHF
TRBD2	NA	TRBV7-6	TRBJ2-2	TGTGCCAGCAGCCCGGGGGGGGCCGGGGAGCTGTTTTTT	CASSPGGAGELFF
TRBD1	NA	TRBV5-4	TRBJ1-6	TGTGCCAGCAGCCCGGGGCGGGACAGGCGCCCATATTCACCCCTCCACTTT	CASSPGRDRRPYSPLHF
TRBD2	NA	TRBV2	TRBJ2-3	TGTGCCAGCAGTGCAGAGGGGACTAGCGCAGATACGCAGTATTTT	CASSAEGTSADTQYF
NA	NA	TRBV4-1	TRBJ1-6	TGCGCCAGCAGCCAAGAATGGCAGCACGACTTAAACAATTCACCCCTCCACTTT	CASSQEWQHDLNNSPLHF
NA	few	TRBV6-1	TRBJ1-6	TGTGCCAGCAGTGAAATTAGCGGATTAAATAATTCACCCCTCCACTTT	CASSEISGLNNSPLHF
NA	NA	TRBV7-9	TRBJ2-1	TGTGCCAGCAGCTTGGCGGTACCCAGCAATGAGCAGTTCTTC	CASSLAVPSNEQFF
TRBD1	NA	TRBV5-1	TRBJ1-6	TGCGCCAGCAGCAAGGACAGGGGGAATAATAATTCACCCCTCCACTTT	CASSKDRGNNNSPLHF
NA	NA	TRBV24-1	TRBJ2-6	TGTGCCACCAGTGATTTGCCCCTCGGTCAATCTGGGGCCAACGTCCTGACTTTC	CATSDLPLGQSGANVLTF
NA	NA	TRBV7-7	TRBJ2-1	TGTGCTAGCAGCTTAGGGGCCCCCTCCTACAATGAGCAGTTCTTC	CASSLGAPSYNEQFF
NA	NA	TRBV11-3	TRBJ2-5	TGTGCCAGCAGCTTAGGGTTAAAGCCCCGTAGAGGGGAGACCCAGTACTTC	CASSLGLKPRRGETQYF
NA	NA	TRBV13	TRBJ2-7	TGTGCCAGCAGCCCCTTCCAGGGTCCGGACTACTACGAGCAGTACTTC	CASSPFQGPDYYEQYF
NA	NA	TRBV11-2	TRBJ2-5	TGTGCCAGCAGCTTAGATTCTAGGGAGCTGGCGGGAGAGACCCAGTACTTC	CASSLDSRELAGETQYF
TRBD2	NA	TRBV7-2	TRBJ2-1	TGTGCCAGCAGCTTAGGCGGGGGTAATGAGCAGTTCTTC	CASSLGGGNEQFF
TRBD1	NA	TRBV4-1	TRBJ1-2	TGCGCCAGCAGCCAATCGGGACAGAAGAACTATGGCTACACCTTC	CASSQSGQKNYGYTF
NA	NA	TRBV30	TRBJ2-1	TGTGCCTGGAGCAGGAGGGGACTGCAAAATGAGCAGTTCTTC	CAWSRRGLQNEQFF
NA	few	TRBV5-1	TRBJ1-2	TGCGCCAGCAGCTTGGTCGAAGCGGGGGACTATGGCTACACCTTC	CASSLVEAGDYGYTF
NA	few	TRBV24-1	TRBJ1-1	TGTGCCACCAGTGATCAGGACAGAGATGAAGCTTTCTTT	CATSDQDRDEAFF